The 30 T cell receptor beta chains reported below all come from one sample, sequenced in a study of radiation and T cells in renal cell carcinoma. Produced via immunoSEQ multiplex PCR; TCRdb's table is partial and in-frame only. This sample has some 120,000 clones; roughly 80% occur once, and the top ten carry around 3%. Described time point: baseline pretreatment blood. As for treatment: 15 Gy SBRT to primary tumor, nephrectomy 4 weeks later. Sequencing used blood, obtained from a patient whose treatment included radiotherapy and nephrectomy. Receptors were obtained from a woman aged 55-69 years with renal cell carcinoma.

This chain connects TRBV7-2 to TRBJ2-2, with 7 bases that match TRBD2. The CDR3 extends over 15 amino acids. CDR1 and CDR2 (germline): SGHTA, FQGNSA. The trim removed 5 bases at V and 3 bases at J, leaving 6 bases unmatched. Written as DNA, the CDR3 is TGTGCCAGCAGCCCCTGGGAGGGGCACACCGGGGAGCTGTTTTTT. Translating it yields CASSPWEGHTGELFF.

The V call is TRBV18, the J call TRBJ1-5; D may be TRBD1 (5 bases). Germline values: CDR1 KGHSH, CDR2 LQKENI. V gave up 4 bases and J gave up 0 bases, with 10 bases separating them. The CDR3 extends over 15 amino acids. For the CDR3, the DNA is TGTGCCAGCTCACAAGGGGCAAATAGCAATCAGCCCCAGCATTTT. It yields the protein CASSQGANSNQPQHF.

DNA of the CDR3: TGTGCCAGCAGCTTAAGGACAGGGAGCGCAGATACGCAGTATTTT. This codes for CASSLRTGSADTQYF. The rearrangement joins TRBV7-2 to TRBJ2-3, with TRBD1 matching 8 bases. This CDR3 is 15 amino acids long. From germline, CDR1 is SGHTA and CDR2 FQGNSA. Germline trimming cut 2 bases from V and 4 bases from J; bases unmatched to any gene: 5.

This chain connects TRBV6-5 to TRBJ1-6, with no clear D. V lost 4 bases to trimming and J lost 7 bases, with 5 bases between them. The CDR3 extends over 12 amino acids. Germline V gives CDR1 MNHEY, CDR2 SVGAGI. This chain's CDR3 is CASSFPNSPLHF. The CDR3 nucleotides read TGTGCCAGCAGTTTCCCAAATTCACCCCTCCACTTT.

This clone was detected only once. The gene calls are TRBV5-1 and TRBJ1-5; a weak D match, TRBD1 (6 bases). This CDR3 contains 14 residues. Germline CDR1 is SGHRS and CDR2 is YFSETQ. Trimming removed 3 bases at V and 6 bases at J, with 13 bases between. The CDR3 reads CASSWTVQGQPQHF. The DNA of the CDR3 is TGCGCCAGCAGCTGGACAGTTCAGGGTCAGCCCCAGCATTTT.

The V and J genes are TRBV11-1 and TRBJ2-4; unclear D gene. Deletions cut 1 base from V and 0 bases from J, with 7 bases between. Germline values: CDR1 SGHAT, CDR2 FQDESV (reference sequence). This CDR3 comprises 15 residues. The CDR3 DNA reads TGTGCCAGCAGCTTAGGCTATCTAGCCAAAAACATTCAGTACTTC. This sequence encodes CASSLGYLAKNIQYF.

The chain recombines TRBV5-4 with TRBJ1-1, with 8 bases matching TRBD1. This CDR3 comprises 15 residues. The V and J ends lost 3 bases and 2 bases, in that order; junction bases with no gene match: 6. CDR1 is SGHNT, CDR2 YYREEE, per germline (reference sequence). The CDR3: CASSYYRGFNTEAFF. The DNA of the CDR3 is TGTGCCAGCAGCTATTACAGGGGGTTTAACACTGAAGCTTTCTTT.

As concerns this clone: At one end, the junction sequence differs from germline, possibly due to a read error. The chain recombines TRBV2 with TRBJ1-5; 7 bases agree with TRBD1. The CDR3 is 13 amino acids. Looked up from germline, CDR1 is SNHLY and CDR2 is FYNNEI. CDR3 sequence (DNA): TGTGCCAGCAGCAGACAGGGCAACCAGCCCCAGCATTTT. Protein sequence: CASSRQGNQPQHF.

The rearrangement links TRBV6-1 to TRBJ1-1, with D unclear. This CDR3 spans 13 amino acids. CDR1 is MNHNS, CDR2 SASEGT, per germline. Trimming shortened V by 6 bases and J by 2 bases, and 10 bases separated the two germline ends. DNA of the CDR3: TGTGCCAGCAGCCTCGGAATAAACACTGAAGCTTTCTTT. This gives the protein CASSLGINTEAFF.

This clone has just a few counts. This chain links TRBV7-9 with TRBJ2-3, with TRBD2 as a possible D gene (6 bases). Germline V lookup: CDR1 SEHNR, CDR2 FQNEAQ (reference sequence). The CDR3 runs 16 residues. Between the trimmed V and J ends, which lost 5 bases and 0 bases, there was a span of 15 bases. The DNA for the CDR3 is TGTGCCAGCAGCCAAATCGTGGGGACTAGCACAGATACGCAGTATTTT. Amino acids: CASSQIVGTSTDTQYF.

The chain combines TRBV4-1 with TRBJ2-7; 10 nucleotides align to TRBD2. Germline V gene sequence: CDR1 MGHRA, CDR2 YSYEKL. V shed 4 bases, J shed 0 bases, and the junction held 3 bases outside the gene matches. The CDR3 runs to 15 residues. The CDR3 sequence: CASSLRTSGSYEQYF. The CDR3 DNA reads as TGCGCCAGCAGCCTCCGGACTAGCGGCTCCTACGAGCAGTACTTC.

The chain combines TRBV14 with TRBJ1-1; D uncertain. Germline V gene sequence: CDR1 SGHDN, CDR2 FVKESK. V was shortened by 0 bases and J by 7 bases, with 9 bases between the two germline ends. There are 13 residues in the CDR3. CDR3 in DNA: TGTGCCAGCAGCCAAGAGCTTGTCGGTGAAGCTTTCTTT. Translated, it gives CASSQELVGEAFF. The full variable domain, with the rest looked up from reference TRBV14 and TRBJ1-1, is EAGVTQFPSHSVIEKGQTVTLRCDPISGHDNLYWYRRVMGKEIKFLLHFVKESKQDESGMPNNRFLAERTGGTYSTLKVQPAELEDSGVYFCASSQELVGEAFFGQGTRLTVV.

This rearrangement joins TRBV27 to TRBJ2-1; 11 positions match TRBD2. V shed 6 bases, J shed 1 base, and the junction held 8 bases outside the gene matches. Germline CDR1 is MNHEY and CDR2 is SMNVEV (reference sequence). The CDR3 runs 17 residues. The CDR3 nucleotides read TGTGCCAGCAGACGCGCCGGGACTAGCGGATCCTACAATGAGCAGTTCTTC. Protein: CASRRAGTSGSYNEQFF.

The chain combines TRBV5-1 with TRBJ2-2, with 8 bases that match TRBD1. V lost 5 bases to trimming and J lost 6 bases; unmatched junction nucleotides: 3. The CDR3 loop spans 13 amino acids. Germline lookup yields CDR1 SGHRS and CDR2 YFSETQ. The CDR3 region is CASREDRAGELFF. The DNA of the CDR3 is TGCGCCAGCAGGGAGGACAGGGCCGGGGAGCTGTTTTTT.

This clone was counted ten times or more. The genes are TRBV5-4 and TRBJ2-3; no firm D call. Trimming stripped 2 bases from V and 2 bases from J, with 9 bases between. CDR1 and CDR2 from the germline V gene are SGHNT and YYREEE (reference sequence). This CDR3 comprises 14 residues. The CDR3: CASSLKGSTDTQYF. In nucleotides, the CDR3 is TGTGCCAGCAGCTTAAAGGGTTCCACAGATACGCAGTATTTT.

This clone was found many times. This chain links TRBV13 with TRBJ2-2; D gene ambiguous. The V and J ends lost 4 bases and 7 bases respectively, with 10 bases between them. The CDR3 covers 13 residues. CDR1 is PRHDT and CDR2 is FYEKMQ in the germline V gene (reference sequence). CDR3 amino acids: CASSYGLNGELFF. DNA for the CDR3: TGTGCCAGCAGCTACGGCCTCAACGGGGAGCTGTTTTTT.

The chain is built from TRBV21-1 and TRBJ1-3. TRBV21-1 is a pseudogene segment. CDR3 size: 14 residues. CDR3 sequence reads: CASSTLLGGNTIYF. CDR3 bases: TGTGCCAGCAGCACCCTACTTGGCGGAAACACCATATATTTT.

The rearrangement uses TRBV2 and TRBJ2-3; D possibly corresponds to TRBD1 (6 bases). Germline lookup yields CDR1 SNHLY and CDR2 FYNNEI. V was clipped by 9 bases and J by 0 bases, with 10 bases between them. This CDR3 comprises 13 residues. DNA for the CDR3: TGTGCCAGAGGGACACCTAGCACAGATACGCAGTATTTT. It codes for CARGTPSTDTQYF.

The chain uses TRBV28 and TRBJ2-2; maybe TRBD2 (6 bases). The CDR3 length is 15 residues. With 5 bases removed from V and 6 bases from J, the gap between germline ends came to 16 bases. CDR1 and CDR2 from the germline V gene are MDHEN and SYDVKM. The CDR3 DNA is TGTGCCAGCAGTCTGAGTGGGGGGAGTTCCGGGGAGCTGTTTTTT. This codes for CASSLSGGSSGELFF. The variable domain in full, completed from reference TRBV28 and TRBJ2-2, reads DVKVTQSSRYLVKRTGEKVFLECVQDMDHENMFWYRQDPGLGLRLIYFSYDVKMKEKGDIPEGYSVSREKKERFSLILESASTNQTSMYLCASSLSGGSSGELFFGEGSRLTVL.

The CDR3 here is CATGQGRNNEQFF. The DNA for the CDR3 is TGTGCCACGGGCCAGGGGAGGAACAATGAGCAGTTCTTC. The chain combines TRBV28 with TRBJ2-1; perhaps D is TRBD1 or TRBD2 (6 bases each). The germline V and J ends were trimmed by 10 bases and 5 bases, with 15 bases remaining between them. In germline, CDR1 is MDHEN, CDR2 SYDVKM. The CDR3 is 13 residues long. Complete variable domain (other parts from reference TRBV28 and TRBJ2-1): DVKVTQSSRYLVKRTGEKVFLECVQDMDHENMFWYRQDPGLGLRLIYFSYDVKMKEKGDIPEGYSVSREKKERFSLILESASTNQTSMYLCATGQGRNNEQFFGPGTRLTVL.

CDR3 nucleotide sequence: TGTGCCAGCAGCTTACGACAGGAGAACACCGGGGAGCTGTTTTTT. Its translation: CASSLRQENTGELFF. V gene TRBV7-6 combines with J gene TRBJ2-2, with D perhaps matching TRBD1 (6 bases). Germline CDR1 and CDR2: SGHVS and FNYEAQ. V was clipped by 2 bases and J by 1 base, with 8 bases between them. CDR3 length: 15 amino acids.

CDR3: CASSVSPSGGVFTDTQYF. In DNA, the CDR3 is TGTGCCAGCAGCGTCAGCCCTAGCGGGGGGGTCTTCACAGATACGCAGTATTTT. The chain recombines TRBV9 with TRBJ2-3, with 12 bases fitting TRBD2. Germline V gives CDR1 SGDLS, CDR2 YYNGEE. Germline trimming cut 2 bases from V and 2 bases from J; bases unmatched to any gene: 9. The CDR3 contains 18 residues. Combining the CDR3 with reference TRBV9 and TRBJ2-3 gives the whole variable domain DSGVTQTPKHLITATGQRVTLRCSPRSGDLSVYWYQQSLDQGLQFLIQYYNGEERAKGNILERFSAQQFPDLHSELNLSSLELGDSALYFCASSVSPSGGVFTDTQYFGPGTRLTVL.

The chain carries TRBV27 and TRBJ1-1, with D perhaps matching TRBD1 (6 bases). Germline V gene lookup returns CDR1 MNHEY and CDR2 SMNVEV (reference sequence). This CDR3 is built from 14 residues. Trimming took off 5 bases at V and 1 base at J, with 11 bases between the two ends. CDR3 coding DNA: TGTGCCAGCAGTGCACAGGGACCGAACACTGAAGCTTTCTTT. It is translated as CASSAQGPNTEAFF.

The chain combines TRBV9 with TRBJ2-1; 11 bases line up with TRBD2. The CDR3 contains 15 residues. V gave up 0 bases and J gave up 7 bases; unmatched junction bases: 3. The germline V gene has CDR1 SGDLS and CDR2 YYNGEE. CDR3 sequence reads: CASSVVGTSGNEQFF. CDR3 in DNA: TGTGCCAGCAGCGTAGTCGGGACTAGCGGTAATGAGCAGTTCTTC.

The V gene is TRBV27, the J gene TRBJ2-7; D gene unclear. The CDR3 loop spans 13 amino acids. CDR1 is MNHEY and CDR2 is SMNVEV in the germline V gene (reference sequence). V was pared by 3 bases and J by 4 bases, with 10 bases between. The CDR3 sequence is CASSFDGEYEQYF. DNA for the CDR3: TGTGCCAGCAGTTTCGACGGAGAGTACGAGCAGTACTTC.

This clone was found once. This chain uses TRBV7-8 with TRBJ2-5, with D possibly matching TRBD1 (6 bases). CDR1 SGHVS and CDR2 FQNEAQ come from the germline V gene. With 3 bases removed from V and 6 bases from J, the gap between germline ends came to 17 bases. CDR3 length: 15 amino acids. CDR3 sequence (DNA): TGTGCCAGCAGCTTGGAGACAGGAGGTTGGAAGACCCAGTACTTC. Translation gives CASSLETGGWKTQYF.

This clone was seen a handful of times. The chain carries TRBV13 and TRBJ1-2; weak D call: TRBD1 (5 bases). CDR3 size: 13 residues. Per germline, CDR1 PRHDT and CDR2 FYEKMQ (reference sequence). V lost 5 bases and J 3 bases, leaving 10 bases between the germline ends. The CDR3 DNA reads TGTGCCAGCAGCACCTCGGGACACTATGGCTACACCTTC. This codes for CASSTSGHYGYTF.

The chain is built from TRBV2 and TRBJ2-6, with D hard to call. This CDR3 comprises 14 residues. Germline CDR1 and CDR2: SNHLY and FYNNEI. Trimming cost V 8 bases and J 0 bases, with 8 bases left between them. In nucleotides, the CDR3 is TGTGCCAGCCGGGCCCCCTCTGGGGCCAACGTCCTGACTTTC. This gives the protein CASRAPSGANVLTF.

V usage is TRBV5-4 and J usage is TRBJ1-2, with D hard to call. This CDR3 is 13 amino acids long. The V gene's germline CDR1 is SGHNT and CDR2 YYREEE (reference sequence). V was shortened by 0 bases and J by 4 bases, with 7 bases between the two germline ends. The CDR3 spells CASSLAAGYGYTF. The CDR3 DNA reads TGTGCCAGCAGCTTGGCAGCTGGCTATGGCTACACCTTC.

The rearrangement joins TRBV6-1 to TRBJ2-2; TRBD1 matches 9 bases. CDR1 and CDR2 from the germline V gene are MNHNS and SASEGT. The V gene end was trimmed by 9 bases and the J gene end by 3 bases; junction bases not matched to a gene: 2. CDR3 length: 13 residues. The CDR3 DNA is TGTGCCAGTGACAGGGGGGACACCGGGGAGCTGTTTTTT. Translation gives CASDRGDTGELFF.